The text below deals with one T cell receptor beta chain. Antigen unknown. The table came from immunoSEQ multiplex PCR; TCRdb's copy has only in-frame clones and leaves some out. The sample lists more than 95,000 clones, about 94% occurring once. These data belong to a study of siplizumab effects on memory and regulatory T cells. The study's findings and limits: Phenotypic classification as naive or memory proved unattainable for roughly 75-95% of proliferating CD4+ or CD8+ clones.

This TCR was sampled from a human donor in good health. Specimen: Tregs sorted from blood.

CDR3 loop: CASSPRVRDHEQYF. The CDR3 DNA follows: TGTGCCAGCAGCCCCAGGGTAAGAGACCACGAGCAGTACTTC. The genes are TRBV25-1 and TRBJ2-7; D perhaps matches TRBD1 (5 bases). Between the trimmed V and J ends, which lost 6 bases and 5 bases, there was a span of 17 bases. This CDR3 is built from 14 residues. Germline V gene lookup returns CDR1 MGHDK and CDR2 SYGVNS.